Shown below are 22 T cell receptor beta chains from a single sample sequenced in a study of early T cells in non-severe SARS-CoV-2 infection. TCRdb processed the 5' RACE reads anew with MiXCR; each CDR3 protein has one entry. The sample holds around 40,000 distinct CDR3 sequences, approximately 6% seen once. The sample was whole blood. The receptors were sampled from an adult who was a healthcare worker with PCR-confirmed SARS-CoV-2 infection or an uninfected control (not recorded which).

This clonotype was detected many times. The rearrangement links TRBV10-3 to TRBJ1-6; TRBD1 agrees at 11 bases. Losses at the gene ends were 10 bases for V and 8 bases for J; bases not matched to a gene: 1. The CDR3 totals 12 residues. Germline V gives CDR1 ENHRY, CDR2 SYGVKD. CDR3 bases: TGTGCCACGGGACAGGGGGATTCACCCCTCCACTTT. Translated: CATGQGDSPLHF.

This clonotype was detected ten times or more. This rearrangement joins TRBV28 to TRBJ1-2; D unclear. This CDR3 spans 12 amino acids. The V gene's germline CDR1 is MDHEN and CDR2 SYDVKM. The germline V and J ends were trimmed by 5 bases and 7 bases, with 11 bases remaining between them. CDR3 protein: CASSPDLFGYTF. In DNA, the CDR3 is TGTGCCAGCAGTCCCGACCTATTTGGCTACACCTTC.

This clonotype was seen at least ten times. V and J are TRBV29-1 and TRBJ2-3, with TRBD1 identical over 9 bases. The germline CDR1 and CDR2 sequences are SQVTM and ANQGSEA. Germline trimming cut 4 bases from V and 2 bases from J; bases unmatched to any gene: 7. The CDR3 sequence is 15 residues long. CDR3 in DNA: TGCAGCGTTGTTCCCGGACAGGGGAACACAGATACGCAGTATTTT. It encodes CSVVPGQGNTDTQYF.

This clonotype has ten or more counts. The J gene is TRBJ2-1, the V gene TRBV7-3, with TRBD2 as a possible D gene (5 bases). V lost 2 bases and J 8 bases, leaving 19 bases between the germline ends. The CDR3 consists of 16 residues. CDR1 is SGHTA and CDR2 is FQGTGA in the germline V gene. The DNA for the CDR3 is TGTGCCAGCAGCTTAGGGGAGTGGGCTCCGCCGGATGAGCAGTTCTTC. Translated: CASSLGEWAPPDEQFF.

This clonotype was observed a few times. This rearrangement joins TRBV9 to TRBJ2-3, with 8 bases matching TRBD2. The V segment lost 0 bases and the J segment 6 bases; nucleotides outside the gene matches: 6. The germline CDR1 and CDR2 sequences are SGDLS and YYNGEE. The CDR3 is 15 amino acids. CDR3 amino acids: CASSVVAGGVDTQYF. The DNA for the CDR3 is TGTGCCAGCAGCGTAGTCGCGGGAGGAGTGGATACGCAGTATTTT.

This clonotype was counted between two and nine times. In DNA, the CDR3 is TGTGCCAGCAGCTTGGTTGGCTATGGCTACACCTTC. Encoded protein: CASSLVGYGYTF. The chain joins TRBV5-4 to TRBJ1-2; D not certain. Per germline, CDR1 SGHNT and CDR2 YYREEE (reference sequence). With 0 bases removed from V and 4 bases from J, the gap between germline ends came to 4 bases. The CDR3 is 12 residues long.

The chain couples TRBV3-1 to TRBJ2-1; TRBD2 aligns across 9 bases. Germline values: CDR1 LGHDT, CDR2 YNNKEL (reference sequence). The CDR3 consists of 16 residues. V dropped 1 base and J dropped 13; count of bases not matched to a gene: 14. DNA of the CDR3: TGTGCCAGCAGCCAAGCTCTGGCGGGAGGGCCGTACTCTCAGTTCTTC. This gives the protein CASSQALAGGPYSQFF.

The chain combines TRBV7-8 with TRBJ2-3, with D uncertain. V lost 2 bases and J lost 4, with 4 bases in between. The length of the CDR3 is 12 residues. In germline, CDR1 is SGHVS, CDR2 FQNEAQ. The CDR3 DNA is TGTGCCAGCAGCTTATACGCAGATACGCAGTATTTT. It encodes CASSLYADTQYF.

This clonotype was counted at least ten times. This chain connects TRBV6-5 to TRBJ1-5, with no clear D. The CDR3 totals 13 residues. Germline V gene data show CDR1 as MNHEY and CDR2 as SVGAGI. V dropped 5 bases and J dropped 0 bases, with 5 bases sitting between them. The DNA of the CDR3 is TGTGCCAGCAGTCGGTCTAGCAATCAGCCCCAGCATTTT. It specifies CASSRSSNQPQHF.

There are many counts of this clonotype. J is TRBJ1-6 and V is TRBV27; TRBD1 might be the D (5 bases). Germline V CDR1 and CDR2: MNHEY, SMNVEV (reference sequence). Trimming cost V 5 bases and J 2 bases, with 10 bases left between them. CDR3 length: 15 residues. CDR3 residues: CASSRQGAYNSPLHF. The CDR3 DNA reads as TGTGCCAGCAGTAGGCAGGGAGCCTATAATTCACCCCTCCACTTT.

This clonotype was seen at least ten times. The V gene is TRBV19, the J gene TRBJ2-6; the D gene is possibly TRBD2 (6 bases). There are 14 residues in the CDR3. Per the germline V gene, CDR1 is LNHDA and CDR2 is SQIVND (reference sequence). Trimming took off 6 bases at V and 2 bases at J, with 8 bases between the two ends. CDR3: CASRREAGANVLTF. CDR3 sequence (DNA): TGTGCCAGTAGAAGGGAGGCTGGGGCCAACGTCCTGACTTTC.

This clonotype occurred many times. V is TRBV20-1 and J is TRBJ2-5; D could derive from TRBD1 or TRBD2 (6 bases each). This CDR3 is 14 amino acids long. Germline CDR1 reads DFQATT; CDR2 reads SNEGSKA (reference sequence). V was pared by 0 bases and J by 6 bases, with 14 bases between. The CDR3 nucleotides are TGCAGTGCTAGAGATGGGTCGGGGGCGAAGACCCAGTACTTC. This codes for CSARDGSGAKTQYF.

This clonotype was seen at least ten times. This chain links TRBV27 with TRBJ2-1; 7 nucleotides agree with TRBD2. CDR3 length equals 14 residues. Germline V gives CDR1 MNHEY, CDR2 SMNVEV (reference sequence). Germline trimming cut 3 bases from V and 7 bases from J; bases unmatched to any gene: 6. CDR3 nucleotide sequence: TGTGCCAGCAGTTTCGGCGGGAGTGGAAATGAGCAGTTCTTC. It specifies CASSFGGSGNEQFF.

This clonotype was detected ten times or more. The V and J genes are TRBV6-1 and TRBJ2-2, with D perhaps matching TRBD1 (6 bases). Germline-derived CDR1 and CDR2 are MNHNS and SASEGT. The CDR3 totals 16 residues. The V and J ends lost 4 bases and 5 bases respectively, with 17 bases between them. The CDR3 sequence is CASSAHSTGLTGELFF. CDR3 in DNA: TGTGCCAGCAGTGCTCACTCGACAGGTTTGACCGGGGAGCTGTTTTTT.

In this sample, this clonotype turned up many times. The chain combines TRBV6-5 with TRBJ1-6; the D is unclear. Germline V gives CDR1 MNHEY, CDR2 SVGAGI. The CDR3 extends over 16 amino acids. V was shortened by 5 bases and J by 0 bases, with 11 bases between the two germline ends. CDR3 residues: CASSNSLLSYNSPLHF. DNA of the CDR3: TGTGCCAGCAGTAACAGCCTACTCTCCTATAATTCACCCCTCCACTTT.

At least ten counts were recorded for this clonotype. J is TRBJ2-1 and V is TRBV20-1; D is possibly TRBD2 (5 bases). The length of the CDR3 is 13 residues. The germline V gene encodes CDR1 DFQATT and CDR2 SNEGSKA (reference sequence). Trimming cost V 5 bases and J 2 bases, with 10 bases left between them. The CDR3 nucleotides read TGCAGTGCTCTAAAGCGGACCTACAATGAGCAGTTCTTC. It encodes CSALKRTYNEQFF.

There are many counts of this clonotype. The chain carries TRBV9 and TRBJ2-6; 8 bases agree with TRBD2. The V gene end was trimmed by 4 bases and the J gene end by 1 base; junction bases not matched to a gene: 16. CDR1 SGDLS and CDR2 YYNGEE come from the germline V gene. This CDR3 is built from 20 residues. The CDR3 bases are TGTGCCAGCAGCTTTAGGGTAATGGTAGCGGGGTCATCTGGGGCCAACGTCCTGACTTTC. It yields the protein CASSFRVMVAGSSGANVLTF.

This clonotype was counted many times. The chain links TRBV5-1 to TRBJ2-1, with TRBD2 matching over 11 bases. The CDR3 contains 17 residues. The V gene end was trimmed by 0 bases and the J gene end by 4 bases; junction bases not matched to a gene: 6. CDR1 SGHRS and CDR2 YFSETQ come from the germline V gene. The chain's CDR3 is CASSLGTGTSGYNEQFF. The CDR3 DNA sequence: TGCGCCAGCAGCTTGGGGACCGGGACTAGCGGTTACAATGAGCAGTTCTTC.

This clonotype was detected ten times or more. The chain links TRBV7-9 to TRBJ2-7; D might be TRBD1 (6 bases). Per the germline V gene, CDR1 is SEHNR and CDR2 is FQNEAQ (reference sequence). This CDR3 region has 17 residues. The V end lost 4 bases, the J end lost 6 bases, and 25 bases lay between the germline ends. CDR3 DNA sequence: TGTGCCAGCAGCTCACCCCCAGGGGCCCTCACCAGTGGCGAGCAGTACTTC. This gives the protein CASSSPPGALTSGEQYF.

A note on this clonotype: At one end, the junction sequence differs from germline, possibly due to a read error. The chain recombines TRBV6-2 or TRBV6-3 with TRBJ2-1; possibly TRBD1 for D (6 bases). Germline assignment: CDR1 MNHEY and CDR2 SVGEGT. The CDR3 loop spans 13 amino acids. CDR3: CASTYSVGTKQFF. CDR3 bases: TGTGCCAGCACTTACTCCGTCGGGACAAAGCAGTTCTTC.

On this clonotype: One base away lies a much larger clone, so this may be a sequencing read error. V is TRBV3-1 and J is TRBJ1-2; D ambiguous. Trimming shortened V by 3 bases and J by 9 bases, and 8 bases separated the two germline ends. In germline, CDR1 is LGHDT, CDR2 YNNKEL (reference sequence). CDR3 length equals 11 residues. CDR3 in amino acids: CASSQNRSYTF. CDR3 nucleotides: TGTGCCAGCAGCCAGAACCGTAGCTACACCTTC.

This clonotype was picked up many times. The CDR3 region is CASSEAWHTGELFF. Written as DNA, the CDR3 is TGTGCCAGCAGCGAGGCTTGGCACACCGGGGAGCTGTTTTTT. The chain has TRBV9 and TRBJ2-2, with D hard to call. The CDR3 has 14 residues. Germline V gene lookup returns CDR1 SGDLS and CDR2 YYNGEE. The V gene lost 3 bases and the J gene lost 3 bases, with 9 bases spanning the gap.